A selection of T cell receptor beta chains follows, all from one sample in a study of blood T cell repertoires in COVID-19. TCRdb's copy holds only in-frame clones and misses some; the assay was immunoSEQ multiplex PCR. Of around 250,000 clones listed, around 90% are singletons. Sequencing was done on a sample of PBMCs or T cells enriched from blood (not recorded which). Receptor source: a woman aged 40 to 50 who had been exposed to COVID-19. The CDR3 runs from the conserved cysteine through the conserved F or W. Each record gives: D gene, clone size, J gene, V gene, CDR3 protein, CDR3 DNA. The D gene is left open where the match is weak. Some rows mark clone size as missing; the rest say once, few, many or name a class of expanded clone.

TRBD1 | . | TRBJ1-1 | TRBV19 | CASSFTPGQTAMNTEAFF | TGTGCCAGTAGTTTTACTCCGGGACAGACAGCTATGAACACTGAAGCTTTCTTT
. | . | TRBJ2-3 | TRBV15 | CATSSSLHKGTDTQYF | TGTGCCACCAGCAGTAGCTTACACAAAGGCACAGATACGCAGTATTTT
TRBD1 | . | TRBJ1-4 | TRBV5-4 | CASSSFSMGTGREKLFF | TGTGCCAGCAGCTCTTTCTCAATGGGGACAGGGCGTGAAAAACTGTTTTTT
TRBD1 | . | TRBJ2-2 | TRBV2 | CASRFTGVNTGELFF | TGTGCCAGCAGATTTACAGGGGTAAACACCGGGGAGCTGTTTTTT
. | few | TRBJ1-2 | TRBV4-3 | CASSQIWRVGGYTF | TGCGCCAGCAGCCAAATTTGGAGGGTAGGAGGCTACACCTTC
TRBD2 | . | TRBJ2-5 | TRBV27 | CASSFSFGGVKTQYF | TGTGCCAGCAGTTTTTCTTTCGGGGGGGTAAAGACCCAGTACTTC
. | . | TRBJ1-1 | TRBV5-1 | CASSSRETVDTEAFF | TGCGCCAGCAGCTCCAGGGAAACGGTTGACACTGAAGCTTTCTTT
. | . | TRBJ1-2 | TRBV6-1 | CASSELVGGDGYTF | TGTGCCAGCAGTGAACTAGTGGGGGGGGATGGCTACACCTTC
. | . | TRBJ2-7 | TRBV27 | CASRAGAGTYEQYF | TGTGCCAGCAGGGCGGGGGCAGGGACCTACGAGCAGTACTTC
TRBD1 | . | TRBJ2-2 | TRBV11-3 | CASRFTGGSTGELFF | TGTGCCAGCAGATTCACAGGGGGGAGCACCGGGGAGCTGTTTTTT
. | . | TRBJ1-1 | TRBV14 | CASSGGSLAFF | TGTGCCAGCAGCGGCGGTAGTTTGGCTTTCTTT
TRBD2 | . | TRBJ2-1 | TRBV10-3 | CAIRRAGGPDNEQFF | TGTGCCATCAGGCGAGCGGGGGGGCCTGACAATGAGCAGTTCTTC
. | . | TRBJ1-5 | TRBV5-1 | CASSPQGNQPQHF | TGCGCCAGCAGCCCACAGGGCAATCAGCCCCAGCATTTT
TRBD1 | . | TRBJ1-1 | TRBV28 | CASSPPGQGDTEAFF | TGTGCCAGCAGTCCTCCGGGACAGGGGGACACTGAAGCTTTCTTT
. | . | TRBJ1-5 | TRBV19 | CASSIPGQGTLSQPQHF | TGTGCCAGTAGTATACCAGGGCAGGGGACCTTAAGTCAGCCCCAGCATTTT
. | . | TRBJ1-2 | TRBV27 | CASSRYRAQSTYGYTF | TGTGCCAGCAGTCGCTACAGGGCTCAGAGTACTTATGGCTACACCTTC
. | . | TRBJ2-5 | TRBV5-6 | CASSRGGQETQYF | TGTGCCAGCAGCCGGGGTGGCCAAGAGACCCAGTACTTC
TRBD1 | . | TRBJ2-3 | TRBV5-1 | CASSWDRSTDTQYF | TGCGCCAGCAGCTGGGACAGGAGCACAGATACGCAGTATTTT
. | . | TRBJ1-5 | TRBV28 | CASSLAQGYQPQHF | TGTGCCAGCAGTTTGGCCCAGGGATATCAGCCCCAGCATTTT
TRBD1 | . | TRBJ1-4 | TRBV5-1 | CASSPDRPREKLFF | TGTGCCAGCAGCCCGGACAGGCCTCGTGAAAAACTGTTTTTT
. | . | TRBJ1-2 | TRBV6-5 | CASSYSTGVYGYTF | TGTGCCAGCAGTTACTCGACAGGCGTCTATGGCTACACCTTC
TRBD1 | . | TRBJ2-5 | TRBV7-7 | CASSLDRAKGETQYF | TGTGCTAGCAGCTTGGACAGGGCCAAGGGGGAGACCCAGTACTTC
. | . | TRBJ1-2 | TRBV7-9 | CASSFPSGSLYGYTF | TGTGCCAGCAGCTTCCCCTCCGGGAGCCTATATGGCTACACCTTC
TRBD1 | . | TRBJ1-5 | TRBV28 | CASSLTGGHQPQHF | TGTGCCAGCAGCCTCACAGGGGGCCATCAGCCCCAGCATTTT
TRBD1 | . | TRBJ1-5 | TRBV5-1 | CASSIQGGDQPQHF | TGTGCCAGCAGCATCCAGGGGGGAGATCAGCCCCAGCATTTT
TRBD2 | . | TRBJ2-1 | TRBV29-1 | CSVILAGGSDEQFF | TGCAGCGTGATACTAGCGGGAGGGTCCGATGAGCAGTTCTTC
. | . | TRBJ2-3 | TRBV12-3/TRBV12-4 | CAVNSPGTDTQYF | TGTGCCGTTAACAGCCCGGGCACAGATACGCAGTATTTT
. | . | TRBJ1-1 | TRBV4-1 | CASSQALAGRGNTEAFF | TGCGCCAGCAGCCAAGCCCTAGCGGGGCGCGGGAACACTGAAGCTTTCTTT
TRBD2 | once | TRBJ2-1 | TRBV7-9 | CASSPGTSGYEQFF | TGTGCCAGCAGCCCCGGGACTAGCGGCTATGAGCAGTTCTTC
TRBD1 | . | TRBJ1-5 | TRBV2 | CASSAYRAEGAQPQHF | TGTGCCAGCAGCGCTTACCGGGCCGAGGGGGCGCAGCCCCAGCATTTT
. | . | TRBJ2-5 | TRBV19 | CASKLQGAEETQYF | TGTGCCAGTAAGCTACAGGGAGCGGAGGAGACCCAGTACTTC
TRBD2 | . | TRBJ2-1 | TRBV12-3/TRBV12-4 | CASSPGLATEQFF | TGTGCCAGCAGCCCCGGACTAGCGACTGAGCAGTTCTTC
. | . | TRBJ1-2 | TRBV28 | CASSVHPLGGRGYTF | TGTGCCAGCAGCGTGCATCCCCTAGGGGGAAGGGGCTACACCTTC
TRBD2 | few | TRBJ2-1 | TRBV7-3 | CASSRYNPGLVKFF | TGTGCCAGCAGCCGGTACAACCCGGGACTAGTAAAGTTCTTC
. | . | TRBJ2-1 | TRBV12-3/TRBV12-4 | CASSYREHQFF | TGTGCCAGCAGCTATCGGGAACACCAGTTCTTC
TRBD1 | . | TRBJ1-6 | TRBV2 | CASRGGTGGNNSPLHF | TGTGCCAGCAGAGGTGGGACAGGGGGAAATAATTCACCCCTCCACTTT
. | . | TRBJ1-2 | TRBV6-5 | CASSYSRTNYGYTF | TGTGCCAGCAGTTACTCGAGAACCAACTATGGCTACACCTTC
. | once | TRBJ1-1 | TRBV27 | CASSLTALNTEAFF | TGTGCCAGCAGTCTGACAGCCTTGAACACTGAAGCTTTCTTT
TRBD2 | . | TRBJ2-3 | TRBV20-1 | CSASGSGGATDTQYF | TGCAGTGCTAGTGGTAGCGGGGGGGCGACAGATACGCAGTATTTT
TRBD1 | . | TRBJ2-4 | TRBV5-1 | CASSFGTGEAKNIQYF | TGTGCCAGCAGCTTTGGGACAGGGGAGGCCAAAAACATTCAGTACTTC
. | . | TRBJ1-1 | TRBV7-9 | CASSPDGGTEAFF | TGTGCCAGCAGCCCAGACGGGGGGACTGAAGCTTTCTTT
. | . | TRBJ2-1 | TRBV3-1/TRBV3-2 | CASSEELLDSRWQFF | TGTGCCAGCAGCGAAGAACTTCTGGACAGTCGGTGGCAGTTCTTC
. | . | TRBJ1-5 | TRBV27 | CASSFDSYSNQPQHF | TGTGCCAGCAGTTTTGATTCCTATAGCAATCAGCCCCAGCATTTT
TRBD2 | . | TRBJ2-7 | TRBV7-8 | CASSPPLGLAGGYEQYF | TGTGCCAGCAGCCCCCCTTTGGGCCTAGCGGGGGGCTACGAGCAGTACTTC
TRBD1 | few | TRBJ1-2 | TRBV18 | CASSPSPQGYGYTF | TGTGCCAGCTCTCCGTCCCCACAGGGGTATGGCTACACCTTC
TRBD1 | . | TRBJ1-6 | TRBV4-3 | CASSQDDRGDYNSPLHF | TGCGCCAGCAGCCAAGATGACAGGGGGGATTATAATTCACCCCTCCACTTT
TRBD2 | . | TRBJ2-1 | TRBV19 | CASSMGSGRTYNEQFF | TGTGCCAGTAGTATGGGTAGCGGGAGAACCTACAATGAGCAGTTCTTC
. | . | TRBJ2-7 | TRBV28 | CASSSRERIGGEQYF | TGTGCCAGCAGTAGTCGGGAGAGAATTGGAGGGGAGCAGTACTTC